This T cell receptor (beta chain) derives from a study of cytomegalovirus exposure and HLA in healthy donors. Across the study: Clustering assigned about four fifths of the approximately 430 genotyped donors to the Caucasian-associated ancestry cluster. Study results and limitations: Across donors, sequencing depth was assumed by presence/absence analyses to be roughly uniform.

The germline gives CDR1 MGHDK, CDR2 SYGVNS. CDR3 size: 12 residues. V dropped 8 bases and J dropped 0 bases, with 7 bases sitting between them. Healthy bone marrow donors made up the cohort. Unrecorded immune exposures were likely, despite nominal health at sampling. The primer mix had 60 Vbeta and 13 Jbeta primers. The method was immunoSEQ multiplex PCR; TCRdb's version includes in-frame clones alone and lacks a portion of them. Of 190,000 or so clones in the sample, 82% are singletons; the top ten hold around 0.1%. A word on this clone: What it recognizes is unknown.

This TCR was sampled from a boy younger than 10 in good health and CMV-seronegative. The chain combines TRBV25-1 with TRBJ2-5; TRBD2 is a possible D gene (5 bases). The specimen was PBMCs. The CDR3 DNA follows: TGTGCCAGCCGGGGAGACCAAGAGACCCAGTACTTC. This gives the protein CASRGDQETQYF. Together with reference TRBV25-1 and TRBJ2-5, the CDR3 gives the full variable domain: EADIYQTPRYLVIGTGKKITLECSQTMGHDKMYWYQQDPGMELHLIHYSYGVNSTEKGDLSSESTVSRIRTEHFPLTLESARPSHTSQYLCASRGDQETQYFGPGTRLLVL.